The 2 T cell receptor beta chains reported below all come from one sample, sequenced in a study of glioma-infiltrating T cells after dendritic cell vaccination. Profiling relied on immunoSEQ multiplex PCR, and the TCRdb table lists in-frame clones only, not all of them. Here the sample spans fewer than 25,000 clones, under 90% being singletons. Stated time point: after dendritic cell vaccination, including at tumor progression/relapse. This specimen was blood, taken after dendritic cell vaccination. The receptor source for this set is a human donor with glioblastoma.

The chain employs TRBV13 and TRBJ1-5, with D uncertain. In germline, CDR1 is PRHDT, CDR2 FYEKMQ (reference sequence). This CDR3 region has 14 residues. V gave up 0 bases and J gave up 2 bases, with 5 bases separating them. This CDR3 is CASSLGLGNQPQHF. As DNA, the CDR3 is TGTGCCAGCAGCTTAGGCCTAGGCAATCAGCCCCAGCATTTT.

The chain uses TRBV19 and TRBJ1-2; D is uncertain. Germline V gives CDR1 LNHDA, CDR2 SQIVND (reference sequence). This CDR3 region has 14 residues. Between the trimmed V and J ends, which lost 5 bases and 0 bases, there was a span of 10 bases. The CDR3 coding sequence is TGTGCCAGTAGTGACGGGTCCACTAACTATGGCTACACCTTC. This gives the protein CASSDGSTNYGYTF.